These 20 T cell receptor beta chains originate from one sample sequenced in a study of control samples from healthy donors and cancer patients. The protocol was immunoSEQ multiplex PCR, while the TCRdb copy is restricted to in-frame clones and leaves out a portion. This sample has about 69,000 clones, with more than 80% found just once. Material for sequencing was PBMCs. The receptor set was obtained from a woman aged 45-60 years with lung cancer.

CDR3 sequence: CASTLSGGDNEQFF. The CDR3 nucleotides are TGTGCCAGCACCCTTAGCGGGGGGGACAATGAGCAGTTCTTC. The chain has TRBV11-3 and TRBJ2-1; 11 nucleotides align to TRBD2. The J segment lost 5 bases and the V segment lost 7 bases, leaving 4 bases of the junction unmatched. The V gene's germline CDR1 is SGHNT and CDR2 YENEEA. The CDR3 is 14 residues long.

The chain carries TRBV11-2 and TRBJ2-5, with D possibly being TRBD2 (6 bases). The CDR3 has 13 amino acids. V lost 8 bases, J lost 1 base, and 11 bases lay in between. Germline V lookup: CDR1 SGHAT, CDR2 FQNNGV. Here the CDR3 reads CASVGTLQETQYF. The CDR3 coding sequence is TGTGCCAGCGTGGGGACTCTCCAAGAGACCCAGTACTTC.

This clone appeared once. The chain carries TRBV30 and TRBJ1-1; 9 bases are a match to TRBD1. This CDR3 is 15 amino acids long. Germline CDR1 is GTSNPN and CDR2 is SVGIG (reference sequence). With V trimmed by 2 bases and J by 10 bases, 14 bases remained unmatched. In nucleotides, the CDR3 is TGTGCCTGGAGTTTTACGGGACAGGGCGGGAAGGGAGCTTTCTTT. It specifies CAWSFTGQGGKGAFF.

The V gene is TRBV7-2, the J gene TRBJ2-5; 10 bases map to TRBD1. This CDR3 spans 15 amino acids. Trimming at V came to 5 bases and at J to 5 bases, leaving 8 bases not matched to a gene. Germline V gene data show CDR1 as SGHTA and CDR2 as FQGNSA. As DNA, the CDR3 is TGTGCCAGCAGCGCGTGGACAGGGGGGAGGGAGACCCAGTACTTC. Translating gives CASSAWTGGRETQYF.

The chain employs TRBV18 and TRBJ2-2; D is perhaps TRBD1 (6 bases). This CDR3 is built from 16 residues. From germline, CDR1 is KGHSH and CDR2 LQKENI. Trimming pared 8 bases from V and 3 bases from J, leaving 19 bases between. DNA for the CDR3: TGTGCCAGCGAATACCGGCAGGGGTCTTACACCGGGGAGCTGTTTTTT. The encoded protein is CASEYRQGSYTGELFF.

This chain uses TRBV7-2 with TRBJ2-7, with D unresolved. The germline V gene has CDR1 SGHTA and CDR2 FQGNSA. V lost 1 base to trimming and J lost 2 bases, with 9 bases between them. CDR3 size: 14 residues. CDR3 DNA: TGTGCCAGCAGCTTAGGTATCGTACCCTACGAGCAGTACTTC. Protein product: CASSLGIVPYEQYF.

V is TRBV2 and J is TRBJ1-4; no reliable D call. This CDR3 has 12 residues. V lost 11 bases to trimming and J lost 7 bases, with 14 bases between them. Germline CDR1 SNHLY, CDR2 FYNNEI. The CDR3 loop reads CACHRMSEKLFF. CDR3 DNA sequence: TGTGCCTGCCATCGGATGAGTGAAAAACTGTTTTTT. Filled out from reference TRBV2 and TRBJ1-4, the complete variable domain reads EPEVTQTPSHQVTQMGQEVILRCVPISNHLYFYWYRQILGQKVEFLVSFYNNEISEKSEIFDDQFSVERPDGSNFTLKIRSTKLEDSAMYFCACHRMSEKLFFGSGTQLSVL.

This rearrangement joins TRBV19 to TRBJ1-1, with TRBD1 as a possible D gene (6 bases). The V gene lost 5 bases and the J gene lost 3 bases, with 13 bases spanning the gap. CDR1 is LNHDA, CDR2 SQIVND, per germline (reference sequence). This CDR3 is built from 14 residues. Here the CDR3 DNA reads TGTGCCAGTAGTTTTACAGGGTTTGACACTGAAGCTTTCTTT. This gives the protein CASSFTGFDTEAFF.

The chain uses TRBV14 and TRBJ2-7; D not resolved. In germline, CDR1 is SGHDN, CDR2 FVKESK. This CDR3 is 15 amino acids long. V was pared by 1 base and J by 0 bases, with 10 bases between. The CDR3 spells CASSQGPQPSYEQYF. The CDR3, as DNA: TGTGCCAGCAGCCAAGGACCCCAACCCTCCTACGAGCAGTACTTC.

This clone was seen once. V is TRBV11-1 and J is TRBJ2-2; 9 bases line up with TRBD1. The length of the CDR3 is 16 residues. With 5 bases clipped from V and 5 bases from J, the junction kept 9 bases outside the gene matches. Germline CDR1 is SGHAT and CDR2 is FQDESV (reference sequence). The CDR3 loop is CASSPPGQGGTGELFF. Here the CDR3 DNA reads TGTGCCAGCAGCCCCCCGGGACAGGGAGGGACCGGGGAGCTGTTTTTT.

This sequence joins TRBV7-9 and TRBJ1-1; D is uncertain. Germline CDR1 reads SEHNR; CDR2 reads FQNEAQ (reference sequence). V was clipped by 1 base and J by 0 bases, with 3 bases between them. This CDR3 has 13 residues. The CDR3 coding sequence is TGTGCCAGCAGCTTAGGTATGAACACTGAAGCTTTCTTT. It yields the protein CASSLGMNTEAFF.

J is TRBJ1-6 and V is TRBV10-3; a possible D gene is TRBD1 (5 bases). Germline CDR1 and CDR2: ENHRY and SYGVKD. Trimming pared 6 bases from V and 9 bases from J, leaving 18 bases between. CDR3 length: 15 residues. The CDR3: CAIRTSGTEGSPLHF. In DNA, the CDR3 is TGTGCCATCAGGACCTCCGGGACGGAGGGTTCACCCCTCCACTTT.

The V gene is TRBV5-1, the J gene TRBJ2-7; possible D gene TRBD1, 5 bases. Germline V gene sequence: CDR1 SGHRS, CDR2 YFSETQ. V was trimmed by 1 base and J by 5 bases, leaving 13 bases between them. This CDR3 region has 14 residues. The CDR3 nucleotides read TGCGCCAGCAGCTTGCTGGGGCTTGGCGACGAGCAGTACTTC. Its protein product is CASSLLGLGDEQYF. Using reference TRBV5-1 and TRBJ2-7 for the parts outside the CDR3, the full variable domain is KAGVTQTPRYLIKTRGQQVTLSCSPISGHRSVSWYQQTPGQGLQFLFEYFSETQRNKGNFPGRFSGRQFSNSRSEMNVSTLELGDSALYLCASSLLGLGDEQYFGPGTRLTVT.

The table lists this clone with a few counts. The chain links TRBV5-4 to TRBJ2-7, with 7 bases matching TRBD1. This CDR3 spans 15 amino acids. Losses at the gene ends were 0 bases for V and 0 bases for J; bases not matched to a gene: 3. CDR1 SGHNT and CDR2 YYREEE come from the germline V gene (reference sequence). As DNA, the CDR3 is TGTGCCAGCAGCTTGGCAGGGGGTGACTCCTACGAGCAGTACTTC. Translating it yields CASSLAGGDSYEQYF.

The J gene is TRBJ1-5, the V gene TRBV28, with TRBD1 matching 7 bases. Per germline, CDR1 MDHEN and CDR2 SYDVKM. V dropped 5 bases and J dropped 3; count of bases not matched to a gene: 13. The CDR3 is 17 amino acids. The CDR3 sequence is CASSLFSRQGNNQPQHF. In nucleotides, the CDR3 is TGTGCCAGCAGTCTATTTTCCAGACAGGGCAACAATCAGCCCCAGCATTTT.

The chain uses TRBV11-3 and TRBJ1-3; the D is unclear. CDR3 length equals 15 residues. CDR1 SGHNT and CDR2 YENEEA come from the germline V gene. The V and J ends lost 5 bases and 0 bases respectively, with 11 bases between them. The CDR3 spells CASSATSSSGNTIYF. The CDR3, as DNA: TGTGCCAGCAGCGCCACTTCCAGCTCTGGAAACACCATATATTTT.

J is TRBJ2-1 and V is TRBV7-3, with TRBD1 as a possible D gene (5 bases). Germline values: CDR1 SGHTA, CDR2 FQGTGA. Trimming removed 3 bases at V and 3 bases at J, with 12 bases between. The CDR3 has 15 amino acids. In nucleotides, the CDR3 is TGTGCCAGCAGCTTTGGCAGGGCGGTCTACAATGAGCAGTTCTTC. Encoded protein: CASSFGRAVYNEQFF.

The rearrangement links TRBV10-3 to TRBJ2-1, with D uncertain. Germline-derived CDR1 and CDR2 are ENHRY and SYGVKD. The germline V and J ends were trimmed by 4 bases and 2 bases, with 9 bases remaining between them. The CDR3 is made up of 14 amino acids. The CDR3 coding sequence is TGTGCCATCAGTGCTGGGTTCCCCTACAATGAGCAGTTCTTC. This codes for CAISAGFPYNEQFF.

V is TRBV5-1 and J is TRBJ2-7; 8 nucleotides line up with TRBD1. The CDR3 is 15 amino acids. The ends lost 4 bases at V and 5 bases at J; junction bases unmatched: 11. Per the germline V gene, CDR1 is SGHRS and CDR2 is YFSETQ. The CDR3: CASSLVWTGRNEQYF. CDR3 DNA: TGCGCCAGCAGCCTGGTTTGGACAGGGAGGAACGAGCAGTACTTC. Filled out from reference TRBV5-1 and TRBJ2-7, the complete variable domain reads KAGVTQTPRYLIKTRGQQVTLSCSPISGHRSVSWYQQTPGQGLQFLFEYFSETQRNKGNFPGRFSGRQFSNSRSEMNVSTLELGDSALYLCASSLVWTGRNEQYFGPGTRLTVT.

The sample holds one count of this clone. The chain has TRBV6-5 and TRBJ1-1; D gene ambiguous. CDR3 length equals 13 residues. Germline assignment: CDR1 MNHEY and CDR2 SVGAGI. Between the trimmed V and J ends, which lost 6 bases and 3 bases, there was a span of 11 bases. The CDR3 region has the DNA TGTGCCAGCAGAAAGGTTTGGGACACTGAAGCTTTCTTT. Translation: CASRKVWDTEAFF.